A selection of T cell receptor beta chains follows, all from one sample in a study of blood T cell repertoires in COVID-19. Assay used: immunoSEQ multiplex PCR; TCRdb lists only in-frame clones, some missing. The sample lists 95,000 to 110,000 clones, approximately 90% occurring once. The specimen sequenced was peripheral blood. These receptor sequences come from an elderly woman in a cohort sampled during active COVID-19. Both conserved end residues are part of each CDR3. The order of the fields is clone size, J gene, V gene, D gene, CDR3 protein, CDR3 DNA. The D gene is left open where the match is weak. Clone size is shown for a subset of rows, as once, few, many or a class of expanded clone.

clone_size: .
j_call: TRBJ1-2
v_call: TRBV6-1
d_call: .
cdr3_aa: CASSEAGDRGYTF
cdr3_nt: TGTGCCAGCAGTGAAGCCGGGGATAGGGGCTACACCTTC

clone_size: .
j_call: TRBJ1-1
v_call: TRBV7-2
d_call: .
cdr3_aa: CASSLLEAGGNTEAFF
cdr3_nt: TGTGCCAGCAGCTTATTGGAGGCCGGGGGGAACACTGAAGCTTTCTTT

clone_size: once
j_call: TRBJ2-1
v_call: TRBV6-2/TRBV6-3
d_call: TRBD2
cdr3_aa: CASTPGGVGGEGYNEQFF
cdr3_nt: TGTGCCAGCACCCCCGGGGGGGTGGGGGGAGAGGGCTACAATGAGCAGTTCTTC

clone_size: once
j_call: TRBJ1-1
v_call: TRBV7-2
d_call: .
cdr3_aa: CASSSATAGGDEAFF
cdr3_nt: TGTGCCAGCAGCTCCGCGACAGCCGGGGGGGATGAAGCTTTCTTT

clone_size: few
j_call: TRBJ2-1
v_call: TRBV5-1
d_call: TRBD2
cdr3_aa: CASGRTSGGRGHNEQFF
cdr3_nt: TGCGCCAGCGGACGGACTAGCGGGGGCCGCGGACACAATGAGCAGTTCTTC

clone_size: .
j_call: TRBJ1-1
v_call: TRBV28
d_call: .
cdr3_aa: CASSVLTANTEAFF
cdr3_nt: TGTGCCAGCAGTGTCTTGACAGCAAACACTGAAGCTTTCTTT

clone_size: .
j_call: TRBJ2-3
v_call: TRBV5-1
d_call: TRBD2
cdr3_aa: CASSLAGDTQYF
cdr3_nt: TGCGCCAGCAGCTTAGCGGGGGATACGCAGTATTTT

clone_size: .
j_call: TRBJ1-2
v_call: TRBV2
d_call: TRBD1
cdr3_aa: CASSTGQGAANYGYTF
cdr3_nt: TGTGCCAGCAGTACCGGACAGGGGGCTGCTAACTATGGCTACACCTTC

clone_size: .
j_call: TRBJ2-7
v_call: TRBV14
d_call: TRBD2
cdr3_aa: CASSRGTSLYEQYF
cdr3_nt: TGTGCCAGCAGCCGCGGGACTAGTCTTTACGAGCAGTACTTC

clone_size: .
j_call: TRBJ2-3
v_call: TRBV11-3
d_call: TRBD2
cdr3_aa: CASSSPRGEDTQYF
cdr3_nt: TGTGCCAGCAGCTCCCCACGGGGGGAAGATACGCAGTATTTT

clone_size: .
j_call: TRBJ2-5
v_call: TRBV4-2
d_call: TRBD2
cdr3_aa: CASSQVGTSGGRETQYF
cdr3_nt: TGTGCCAGCAGCCAAGTTGGGACTAGCGGGGGGAGAGAGACCCAGTACTTC

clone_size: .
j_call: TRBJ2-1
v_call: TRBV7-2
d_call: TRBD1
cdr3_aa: CASMDRGPRWQFF
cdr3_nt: TGTGCCAGCATGGACAGGGGGCCCAGATGGCAGTTCTTC

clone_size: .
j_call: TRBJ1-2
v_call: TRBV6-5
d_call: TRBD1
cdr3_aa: CASTESTGRGYTF
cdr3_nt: TGTGCCAGCACGGAGTCGACAGGGAGAGGCTACACCTTC

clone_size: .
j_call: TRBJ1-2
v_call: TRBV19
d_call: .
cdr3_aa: CASSIGLIPGSSGYTF
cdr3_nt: TGTGCCAGTAGTATAGGCCTTATTCCAGGGTCCTCTGGCTACACCTTC

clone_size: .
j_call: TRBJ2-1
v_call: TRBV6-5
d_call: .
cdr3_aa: CASRQAGSSYNEQFF
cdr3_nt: TGTGCCAGCAGGCAGGCGGGAAGCTCCTACAATGAGCAGTTCTTC

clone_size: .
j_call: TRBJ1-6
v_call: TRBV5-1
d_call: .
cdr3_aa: CASSPRGAYNSPLHF
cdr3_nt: TGCGCCAGCAGCCCACGGGGGGCCTATAATTCACCCCTCCACTTT

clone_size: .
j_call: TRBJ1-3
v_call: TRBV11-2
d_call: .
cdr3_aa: CASSEQGPSGNTIYF
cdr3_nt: TGTGCCAGCAGCGAACAGGGACCCTCTGGAAACACCATATATTTT

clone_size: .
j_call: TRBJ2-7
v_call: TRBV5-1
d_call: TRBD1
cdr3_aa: CASSGQGAPSYEQYF
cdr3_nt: TGCGCCAGCAGCGGACAGGGGGCCCCCTCCTACGAGCAGTACTTC

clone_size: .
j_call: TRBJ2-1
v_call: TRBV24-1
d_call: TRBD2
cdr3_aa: CATSDDAGGLGQFF
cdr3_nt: TGTGCCACCAGTGATGACGCGGGGGGATTAGGGCAGTTCTTC

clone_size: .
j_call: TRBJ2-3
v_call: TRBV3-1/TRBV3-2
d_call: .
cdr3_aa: CASSPPAPDTQYF
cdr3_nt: TGTGCCAGCAGCCCCCCAGCGCCAGATACGCAGTATTTT

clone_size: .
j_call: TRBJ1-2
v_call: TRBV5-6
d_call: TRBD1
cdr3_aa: CASSLGEIEGAHGYTF
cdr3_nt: TGTGCCAGCAGCTTGGGGGAAATTGAGGGGGCGCATGGCTACACCTTC

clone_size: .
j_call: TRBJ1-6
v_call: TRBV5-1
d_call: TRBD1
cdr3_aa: CASSDRTGGNSPLHF
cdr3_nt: TGCGCCAGCAGCGATCGGACAGGGGGTAATTCACCCCTCCACTTT

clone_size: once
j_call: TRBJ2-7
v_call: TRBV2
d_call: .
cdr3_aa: CASSEGLQPAYEQYF
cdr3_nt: TGTGCCAGCAGTGAAGGTCTCCAACCAGCCTACGAGCAGTACTTC

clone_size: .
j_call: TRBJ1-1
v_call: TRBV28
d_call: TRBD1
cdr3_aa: CASTPSGTGAVAFF
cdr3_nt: TGTGCCAGCACCCCTTCCGGGACAGGGGCCGTAGCTTTCTTT

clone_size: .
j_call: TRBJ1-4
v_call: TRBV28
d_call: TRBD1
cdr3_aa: CASSPADRDSEKLFF
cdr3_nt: TGTGCCAGCAGCCCAGCCGACAGGGATTCTGAAAAACTGTTTTTT

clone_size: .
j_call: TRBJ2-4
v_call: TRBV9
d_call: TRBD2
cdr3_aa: CASSAHGLAGGSKNIQYF
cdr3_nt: TGTGCCAGCAGCGCCCACGGACTAGCGGGGGGGTCCAAAAACATTCAGTACTTC

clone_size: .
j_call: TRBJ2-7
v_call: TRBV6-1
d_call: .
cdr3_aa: CASSESGYEQYF
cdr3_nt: TGTGCCAGCAGTGAAAGCGGCTACGAGCAGTACTTC